The next 29 T cell receptor beta chains were all read from a single sample in a study of blood T cell repertoires in COVID-19. Assay: immunoSEQ multiplex PCR; the TCRdb copy retains only in-frame clones and omits some. The profile shows about 300,000 clones, 85% of them singletons. The sample consisted of PBMCs or T cells enriched from blood (not recorded which). These receptors were taken from a young woman who had been exposed to COVID-19.

This clone has just one count. The chain employs TRBV9 and TRBJ1-4; tentatively, D is TRBD1 (5 bases). The germline V and J ends were trimmed by 3 bases and 1 base, with 10 bases remaining between them. Germline CDR1 reads SGDLS; CDR2 reads YYNGEE. The CDR3 consists of 15 residues. In DNA, the CDR3 is TGTGCCAGCAGCGGTTCGGGGGGAACTAATGAAAAACTGTTTTTT. This codes for CASSGSGGTNEKLFF.

This clone occurred once. The gene calls are TRBV19 and TRBJ2-7; 7 nucleotides match TRBD1. The CDR3 sequence is 14 residues long. The V and J ends lost 6 bases and 6 bases, in that order; junction bases with no gene match: 11. CDR1 and CDR2 from the germline V gene are LNHDA and SQIVND (reference sequence). The CDR3 sequence is CASRSPGQTTEQYF. In nucleotides, the CDR3 is TGTGCCAGTAGGTCCCCGGGACAGACTACCGAGCAGTACTTC.

The rearrangement links TRBV23-1 to TRBJ2-2, with a possible D match to TRBD2 (5 bases). Being an ORF, TRBV23-1 has a function that is uncertain. V was shortened by 8 bases and J by 4 bases, with 11 bases between the two germline ends. The CDR3 totals 13 residues. Here the CDR3 reads CASFRGFTGELFF. Written as DNA, the CDR3 is TGCGCCAGCTTCCGGGGTTTCACCGGGGAGCTGTTTTTT.

The V gene is TRBV7-9, the J gene TRBJ1-5, with D hard to call. The CDR3 sequence is 13 residues long. Looked up from germline, CDR1 is SEHNR and CDR2 is FQNEAQ (reference sequence). With 2 bases removed from V and 2 bases from J, the gap between germline ends came to 4 bases. The CDR3 loop is CASSLTGNQPQHF. Here the CDR3 DNA reads TGTGCCAGCAGCTTAACGGGCAATCAGCCCCAGCATTTT.

This clone has a handful of counts. This chain uses TRBV7-9 with TRBJ2-7, with D perhaps matching TRBD1 (6 bases). Between the trimmed V and J ends, which lost 1 base and 2 bases, there was a span of 15 bases. This CDR3 has 16 amino acids. Germline V gene lookup returns CDR1 SEHNR and CDR2 FQNEAQ (reference sequence). CDR3 DNA: TGTGCCAGCAGCTTAGAAGGGCAGGGGTTACCCTACGAGCAGTACTTC. It specifies CASSLEGQGLPYEQYF.

This chain links TRBV29-1 with TRBJ2-1, with D possibly being TRBD1 (5 bases). The V gene's germline CDR1 is SQVTM and CDR2 ANQGSEA. V shed 6 bases and J shed 4 bases, with 13 bases lying between them. The CDR3 is 13 amino acids. CDR3 in DNA: TGCAGCGTGGTCCCCGACAGATACAATGAGCAGTTCTTC. As protein: CSVVPDRYNEQFF.

The chain recombines TRBV19 with TRBJ2-7; 7 bases fit TRBD1. Per germline, CDR1 LNHDA and CDR2 SQIVND (reference sequence). V dropped 5 bases and J dropped 2; count of bases not matched to a gene: 6. The CDR3 is 14 residues long. The CDR3 reads CASSPRQGAYEQYF. CDR3 DNA sequence: TGTGCCAGTAGTCCCCGACAGGGTGCCTACGAGCAGTACTTC.

This chain joins TRBV11-3 and TRBJ2-7; perhaps TRBD2 as D (5 bases). CDR1 and CDR2 (germline): SGHNT, YENEEA. V was pared by 5 bases and J by 2 bases, with 16 bases between. CDR3 size: 15 residues. CDR3 bases: TGTGCCAGCAGCCCCTCCCCAGCGGAGACCTACGAGCAGTACTTC. It codes for CASSPSPAETYEQYF.

This clone was detected only once. V usage is TRBV6-2 or TRBV6-3 and J usage is TRBJ1-2; no definite D call. V lost 5 bases, J lost 3 bases, and 7 bases lay in between. The CDR3 is 12 amino acids. CDR1 and CDR2 (germline): MNHEY, SVGEGT. The CDR3 bases are TGTGCCAGCAGTACCAGATACTATGGCTACACCTTC. Translating it yields CASSTRYYGYTF.

This clone was observed a single time. The J gene is TRBJ2-7, the V gene TRBV4-1; TRBD2 matches at 11 bases. This CDR3 comprises 15 residues. Germline CDR1 and CDR2: MGHRA and YSYEKL. V trimming: 1 base; J trimming: 6 bases; junction bases outside the gene matches: 5. In DNA form, the CDR3 reads TGCGCCAGCAGCCAAGCCGGGACTAGCGGCTCCGAGCAGTACTTC. As protein: CASSQAGTSGSEQYF.

The chain joins TRBV7-3 to TRBJ1-2, with TRBD1 as a possible D gene (5 bases). The ends were cut back, 5 bases at V and 2 bases at J, with 9 bases in the middle. CDR3 length: 13 residues. The germline CDR1 and CDR2 sequences are SGHTA and FQGTGA. CDR3 loop: CASSPDKNYGYTF. CDR3 nucleotides: TGTGCCAGCAGCCCGGACAAAAACTATGGCTACACCTTC.

The chain is built from TRBV21-1 and TRBJ1-2. TRBV21-1 constitutes a pseudogene. The CDR3 runs 16 residues. The CDR3 protein is CASSKTGDRRNYGYTF. CDR3 nucleotides: TGTGCCAGCAGCAAAACGGGAGACCGACGAAACTATGGCTACACCTTC.

V usage is TRBV7-3 and J usage is TRBJ2-7; TRBD2 is a possible D gene (6 bases). Germline V gene sequence: CDR1 SGHTA, CDR2 FQGTGA. Trimming pared 5 bases from V and 4 bases from J, leaving 18 bases between. The CDR3 consists of 15 residues. DNA of the CDR3: TGTGCCAGCAGCCTAAATCCCGGGACTTCGTACGAGCAGTACTTC. Its protein product is CASSLNPGTSYEQYF.

This clone was seen just once. Mismatch with germline at one junction end may stem from a read error. CDR3 sequence: CANSPGTGYSNQPQHF. In DNA form, the CDR3 reads TGTGCCAACAGCCCAGGGACAGGTTATAGCAATCAGCCCCAGCATTTT. J is TRBJ1-5 and V is TRBV7-9, with 8 positions matching TRBD1. The CDR3 consists of 16 residues. CDR1 SEHNR and CDR2 FQNEAQ come from the germline V gene (reference sequence).

The chain combines TRBV3-1 (or the pseudogene TRBV3-2) with TRBJ1-1; TRBD1 is a possible D gene (5 bases). In germline, CDR1 is LGHDT, CDR2 YNNKEL (reference sequence). V was clipped by 4 bases and J by 7 bases, with 16 bases between them. The CDR3 has 14 residues. In nucleotides, the CDR3 is TGTGCCAGCAGCCTAAAACGAGTAGGGGTTGAAGCTTTCTTT. Translation: CASSLKRVGVEAFF.

The chain has TRBV20-1 and TRBJ2-1, with 12 nucleotides matching TRBD2. Germline lookup yields CDR1 DFQATT and CDR2 SNEGSKA (reference sequence). V lost 3 bases and J lost 5; bases outside the gene matches: 5. The CDR3 runs to 15 residues. CDR3 bases: TGCAGTGCTAGTAGGACTAGCGGGGCGGACAATGAGCAGTTCTTC. It specifies CSASRTSGADNEQFF.

The J gene is TRBJ2-1, the V gene TRBV27, with 7 bases that match TRBD2. The germline gives CDR1 MNHEY, CDR2 SMNVEV (reference sequence). The CDR3 is 14 amino acids. Losses at the gene ends were 7 bases for V and 4 bases for J; bases not matched to a gene: 7. CDR3 sequence (DNA): TGTGCCAGCAAGGCCCCACTAGCGTACAATGAGCAGTTCTTC. Translated, it gives CASKAPLAYNEQFF.

V and J are TRBV5-1 and TRBJ2-1; 15 nucleotides match TRBD2. Trimming removed 4 bases from V and 2 bases from J; junction bases left unmatched: 13. There are 20 residues in the CDR3. Germline V CDR1 and CDR2: SGHRS, YFSETQ. CDR3 sequence: CASSLPGLAGGNGAYNEQFF. CDR3 DNA: TGCGCCAGCAGCCTACCGGGACTAGCGGGGGGTAACGGTGCCTACAATGAGCAGTTCTTC.

The rearrangement links TRBV7-6 to TRBJ2-5, with no clear D. The length of the CDR3 is 13 residues. Germline CDR1 and CDR2: SGHVS and FNYEAQ. The V end lost 0 bases, the J end lost 5 bases, and 7 bases lay between the germline ends. As DNA, the CDR3 is TGTGCCAGCAGCTTAGCGTATGCGGAGACCCAGTACTTC. This encodes CASSLAYAETQYF.

The genes are TRBV21-1 and TRBJ1-2; the tabulated D call, TRBD1, remains unverified against the DNA. TRBV21-1 is termed a pseudogene. The CDR3 loop spans 14 amino acids. DNA for the CDR3: TGTGCCAGCAGCAAAAGACCAGGGAACTATGGCTACACCTTC. This codes for CASSKRPGNYGYTF.

The rearrangement links TRBV11-2 to TRBJ2-7; no clear D gene. Trimming stripped 3 bases from V and 6 bases from J, with 3 bases between. CDR1 is SGHAT and CDR2 is FQNNGV in the germline V gene. The CDR3 spans 10 residues. CDR3 residues: CASSFSEQYF. The CDR3 DNA is TGTGCCAGCAGCTTCTCCGAGCAGTACTTC.

This clone came up once. CDR3 region: CASSQDNTGPYEQYF. CDR3 nucleotide sequence: TGCGCCAGCAGCCAAGATAATACAGGGCCCTACGAGCAGTACTTC. The chain links TRBV4-1 to TRBJ2-7; a possible D gene is TRBD1 (6 bases). The CDR3 is made up of 15 amino acids. The V end lost 0 bases, the J end lost 2 bases, and 11 bases lay between the germline ends. Germline V CDR1 and CDR2: MGHRA, YSYEKL.

This clone was observed a few times. V is TRBV7-9 and J is TRBJ2-7; 10 bases align to TRBD2. CDR3 length: 13 residues. V shed 4 bases, J shed 7 bases, and the junction held 4 bases outside the gene matches. The germline V gene has CDR1 SEHNR and CDR2 FQNEAQ (reference sequence). Written as DNA, the CDR3 is TGTGCCAGCAGCTCCGGGACTAGCGTGGAGCAGTACTTC. It is translated as CASSSGTSVEQYF.

The J gene is TRBJ2-1, the V gene TRBV19; D is possibly TRBD2 (6 bases). The CDR3 totals 13 residues. CDR1 and CDR2 (germline): LNHDA, SQIVND (reference sequence). V gave up 9 bases and J gave up 2 bases, with 11 bases separating them. In nucleotides, the CDR3 is TGTGCCAGCGGGAGTACAACCTACAATGAGCAGTTCTTC. It is translated as CASGSTTYNEQFF.

The CDR3 region has the DNA TGTGCCAGCAGCGTAGAGAGCGGGGGGGCGATCGAGACCCAGTACTTC. As protein: CASSVESGGAIETQYF. The V gene is TRBV9, the J gene TRBJ2-5, with TRBD2 identical over 10 bases. CDR3 length: 16 residues. CDR1 and CDR2 from the germline V gene are SGDLS and YYNGEE. J gave up 5 bases and V 0 bases, and 7 bases lay outside the gene matches.

The chain links TRBV30 to TRBJ1-2; 7 bases agree with TRBD1. With 4 bases clipped from V and 7 bases from J, the junction kept 12 bases outside the gene matches. CDR3 length: 14 residues. The V gene's germline CDR1 is GTSNPN and CDR2 SVGIG (reference sequence). CDR3: CAWTGTTGLAGYTF. The DNA for the CDR3 is TGTGCCTGGACTGGAACGACAGGGCTGGCTGGCTACACCTTC.

As DNA, the CDR3 is TGTGCCAGCAGTGCGATCACAGGGGAGACCCAGTACTTC. Translated, it gives CASSAITGETQYF. The chain couples TRBV2 to TRBJ2-5, with D perhaps TRBD1 (6 bases). This CDR3 is built from 13 residues. V was pared by 4 bases and J by 5 bases, with 11 bases between. CDR1 and CDR2 (germline): SNHLY, FYNNEI.

The genes are TRBV11-2 and TRBJ1-4; 10 nucleotides line up with TRBD1. The CDR3 contains 14 residues. Germline V gene data show CDR1 as SGHAT and CDR2 as FQNNGV. J gave up 5 bases and V 5 bases, and 2 bases lay outside the gene matches. CDR3 residues: CASSPGQGNEKLFF. CDR3 bases: TGTGCCAGCAGCCCGGGACAGGGGAATGAAAAACTGTTTTTT.

The chain recombines TRBV6-5 with TRBJ1-4; 8 bases align to TRBD1. CDR1 MNHEY and CDR2 SVGAGI come from the germline V gene. The CDR3 loop spans 14 amino acids. V lost 6 bases, J lost 5 bases, and 5 bases stayed unmatched. The CDR3 region is CASSRTGRNEKLFF. The CDR3 DNA is TGTGCCAGCAGCAGGACAGGGAGGAATGAAAAACTGTTTTTT.